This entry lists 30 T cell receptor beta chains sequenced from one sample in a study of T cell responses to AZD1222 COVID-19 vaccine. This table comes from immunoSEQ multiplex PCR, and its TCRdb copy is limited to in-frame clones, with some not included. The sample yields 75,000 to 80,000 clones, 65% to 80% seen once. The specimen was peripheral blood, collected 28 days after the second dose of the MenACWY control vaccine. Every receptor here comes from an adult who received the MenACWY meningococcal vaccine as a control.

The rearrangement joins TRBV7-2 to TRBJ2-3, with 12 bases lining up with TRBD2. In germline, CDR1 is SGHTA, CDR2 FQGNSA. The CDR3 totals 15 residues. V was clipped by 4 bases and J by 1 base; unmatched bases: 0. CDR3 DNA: TGTGCCAGCAGCTGGACTAGCGGGGGCACAGATACGCAGTATTTT. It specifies CASSWTSGGTDTQYF.

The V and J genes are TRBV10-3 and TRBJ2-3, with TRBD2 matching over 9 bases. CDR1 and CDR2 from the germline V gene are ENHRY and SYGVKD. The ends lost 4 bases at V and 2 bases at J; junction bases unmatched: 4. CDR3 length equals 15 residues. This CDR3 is CAISGSGRYTDTQYF. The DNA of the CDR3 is TGTGCCATCAGTGGTAGCGGGAGATACACAGATACGCAGTATTTT.

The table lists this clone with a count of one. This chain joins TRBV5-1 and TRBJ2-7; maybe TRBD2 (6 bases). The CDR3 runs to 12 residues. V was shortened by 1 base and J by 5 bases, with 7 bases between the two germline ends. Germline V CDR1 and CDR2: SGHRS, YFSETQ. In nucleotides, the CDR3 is TGCGCCAGCAGCTTGAGGGAGGACGAGCAGTACTTC. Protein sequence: CASSLREDEQYF.

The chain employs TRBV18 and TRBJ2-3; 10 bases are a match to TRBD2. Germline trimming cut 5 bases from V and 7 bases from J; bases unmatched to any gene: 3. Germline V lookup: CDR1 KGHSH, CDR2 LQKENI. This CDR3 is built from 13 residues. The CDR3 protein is CASSSGGANTQYF. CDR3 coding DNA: TGTGCCAGCTCAAGCGGGGGGGCAAATACGCAGTATTTT.

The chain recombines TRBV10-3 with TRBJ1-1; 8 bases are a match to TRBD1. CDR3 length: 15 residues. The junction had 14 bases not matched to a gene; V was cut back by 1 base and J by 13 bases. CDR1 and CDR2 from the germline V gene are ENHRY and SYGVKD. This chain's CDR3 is CAISELVVQGAPSFF. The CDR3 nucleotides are TGTGCCATCAGTGAGTTGGTTGTGCAGGGGGCGCCGAGTTTCTTT.

The CDR3 bases are TGTGCCAGCAGTTTGTGGTCCATCGGCGCTTTCTTT. It encodes CASSLWSIGAFF. This chain links TRBV28 with TRBJ1-1; D not resolved. The CDR3 totals 12 residues. The germline V gene encodes CDR1 MDHEN and CDR2 SYDVKM. Trimming pared 3 bases from V and 11 bases from J, leaving 13 bases between.

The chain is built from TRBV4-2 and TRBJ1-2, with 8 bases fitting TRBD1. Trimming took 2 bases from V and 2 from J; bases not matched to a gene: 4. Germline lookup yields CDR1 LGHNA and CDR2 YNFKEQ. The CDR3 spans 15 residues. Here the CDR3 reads CASSQPGQENYGYTF. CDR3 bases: TGTGCCAGCAGCCAACCGGGACAGGAGAACTATGGCTACACCTTC.

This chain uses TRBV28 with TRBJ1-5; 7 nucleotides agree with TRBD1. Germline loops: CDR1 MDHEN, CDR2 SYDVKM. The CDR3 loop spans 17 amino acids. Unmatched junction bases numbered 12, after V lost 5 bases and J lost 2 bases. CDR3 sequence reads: CASSLLVGTAGNQPQHF. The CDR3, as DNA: TGTGCCAGCAGTCTCCTGGTAGGGACAGCGGGCAATCAGCCCCAGCATTTT. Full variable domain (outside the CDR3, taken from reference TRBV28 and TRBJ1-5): DVKVTQSSRYLVKRTGEKVFLECVQDMDHENMFWYRQDPGLGLRLIYFSYDVKMKEKGDIPEGYSVSREKKERFSLILESASTNQTSMYLCASSLLVGTAGNQPQHFGDGTRLSIL.

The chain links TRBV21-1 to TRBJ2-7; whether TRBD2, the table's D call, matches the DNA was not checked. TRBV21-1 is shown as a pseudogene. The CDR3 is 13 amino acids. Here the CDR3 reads CERRSGTLGEQYF. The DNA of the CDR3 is TGTGAACGACGGAGCGGCACCCTGGGGGAGCAGTACTTC.

The CDR3 DNA reads TGTGCCAGCAGCGTAGCTGACGAGAGGGACACCATATATTTT. As protein: CASSVADERDTIYF. The V call is TRBV9, the J call TRBJ1-3; D gene uncertain. Germline V lookup: CDR1 SGDLS, CDR2 YYNGEE. Trimming stripped 0 bases from V and 8 bases from J, with 12 bases between. The CDR3 has 14 amino acids.

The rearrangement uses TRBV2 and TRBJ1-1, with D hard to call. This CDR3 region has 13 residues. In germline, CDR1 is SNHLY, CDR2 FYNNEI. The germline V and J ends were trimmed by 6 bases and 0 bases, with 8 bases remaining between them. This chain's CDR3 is CASRTYMNTEAFF. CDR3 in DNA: TGTGCCAGCAGGACATACATGAACACTGAAGCTTTCTTT.

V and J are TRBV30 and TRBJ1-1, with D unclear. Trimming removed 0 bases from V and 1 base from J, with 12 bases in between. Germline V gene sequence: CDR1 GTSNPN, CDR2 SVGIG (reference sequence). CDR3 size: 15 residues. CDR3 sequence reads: CAWSVLNGGNTEAFF. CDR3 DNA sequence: TGTGCCTGGAGTGTACTGAACGGCGGGAACACTGAAGCTTTCTTT.

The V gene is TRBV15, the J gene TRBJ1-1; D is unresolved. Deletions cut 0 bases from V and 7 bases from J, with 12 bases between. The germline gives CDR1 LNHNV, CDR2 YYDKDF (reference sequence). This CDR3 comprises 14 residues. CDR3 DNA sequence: TGTGCCACCAGCAGAGACAGGAGTTTAGTTGAAGCTTTCTTT. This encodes CATSRDRSLVEAFF.

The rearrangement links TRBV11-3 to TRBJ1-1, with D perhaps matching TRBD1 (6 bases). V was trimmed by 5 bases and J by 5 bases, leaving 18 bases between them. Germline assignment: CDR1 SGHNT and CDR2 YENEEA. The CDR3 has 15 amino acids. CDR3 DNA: TGTGCCAGCAGCCGAAAGGACAGAGGCGGGACTGAAGCTTTCTTT. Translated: CASSRKDRGGTEAFF.

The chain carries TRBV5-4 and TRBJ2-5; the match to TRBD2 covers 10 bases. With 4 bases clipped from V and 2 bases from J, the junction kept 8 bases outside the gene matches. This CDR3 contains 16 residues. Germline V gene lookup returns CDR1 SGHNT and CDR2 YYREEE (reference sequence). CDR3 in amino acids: CASSQWQTSGQETQYF. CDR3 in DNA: TGTGCCAGCAGCCAATGGCAGACTAGCGGGCAAGAGACCCAGTACTTC.

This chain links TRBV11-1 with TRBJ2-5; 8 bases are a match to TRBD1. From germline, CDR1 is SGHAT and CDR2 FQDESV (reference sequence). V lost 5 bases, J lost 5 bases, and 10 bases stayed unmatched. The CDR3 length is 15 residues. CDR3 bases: TGTGCCAGCAGCCCAAGGGACAGGTCATTGGAGACCCAGTACTTC. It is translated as CASSPRDRSLETQYF.

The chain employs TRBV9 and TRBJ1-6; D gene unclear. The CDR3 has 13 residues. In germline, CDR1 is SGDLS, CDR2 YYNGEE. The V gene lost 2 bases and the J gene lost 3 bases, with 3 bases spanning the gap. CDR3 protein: CASSVGYNSPLHF. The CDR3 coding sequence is TGTGCCAGCAGCGTGGGCTATAATTCACCCCTCCACTTT. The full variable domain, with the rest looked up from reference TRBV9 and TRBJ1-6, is DSGVTQTPKHLITATGQRVTLRCSPRSGDLSVYWYQQSLDQGLQFLIQYYNGEERAKGNILERFSAQQFPDLHSELNLSSLELGDSALYFCASSVGYNSPLHFGNGTRLTVT.

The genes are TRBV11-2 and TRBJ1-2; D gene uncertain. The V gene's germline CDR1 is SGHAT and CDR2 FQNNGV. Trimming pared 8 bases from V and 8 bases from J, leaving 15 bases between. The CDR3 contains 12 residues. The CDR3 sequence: CASRADQAGYTF. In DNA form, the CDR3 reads TGTGCCAGCCGGGCAGACCAAGCCGGCTACACCTTC.

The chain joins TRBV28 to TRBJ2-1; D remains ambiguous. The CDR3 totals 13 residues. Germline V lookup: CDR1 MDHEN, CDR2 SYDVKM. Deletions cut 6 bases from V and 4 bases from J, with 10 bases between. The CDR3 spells CASSPAIYNEQFF. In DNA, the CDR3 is TGTGCCAGCAGCCCCGCTATTTACAATGAGCAGTTCTTC.

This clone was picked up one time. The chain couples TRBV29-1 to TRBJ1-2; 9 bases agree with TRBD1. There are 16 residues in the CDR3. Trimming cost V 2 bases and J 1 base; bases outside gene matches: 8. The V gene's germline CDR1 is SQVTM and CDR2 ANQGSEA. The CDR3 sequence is CSVEYHRGPLNYGYTF. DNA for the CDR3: TGCAGCGTTGAATATCACAGGGGGCCGCTTAACTATGGCTACACCTTC.

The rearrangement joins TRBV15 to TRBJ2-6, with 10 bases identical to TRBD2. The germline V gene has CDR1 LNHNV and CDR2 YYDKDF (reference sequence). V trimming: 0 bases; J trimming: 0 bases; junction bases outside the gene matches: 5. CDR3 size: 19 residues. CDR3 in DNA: TGTGCCACCAGCAGAGATCTAGCGGGGGTGACCTCTGGGGCCAACGTCCTGACTTTC. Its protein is CATSRDLAGVTSGANVLTF.

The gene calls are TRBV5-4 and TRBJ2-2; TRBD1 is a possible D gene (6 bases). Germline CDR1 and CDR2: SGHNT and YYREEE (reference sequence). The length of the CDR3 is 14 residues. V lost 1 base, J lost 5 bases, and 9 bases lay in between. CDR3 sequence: CASSLLRGTGELFF. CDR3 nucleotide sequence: TGTGCCAGCAGCTTGCTGAGGGGGACCGGGGAGCTGTTTTTT.

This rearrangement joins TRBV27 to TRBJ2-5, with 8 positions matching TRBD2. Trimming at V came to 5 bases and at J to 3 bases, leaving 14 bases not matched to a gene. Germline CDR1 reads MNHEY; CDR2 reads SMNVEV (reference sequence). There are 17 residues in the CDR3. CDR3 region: CASSGTREEGWEETQYF. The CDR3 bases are TGTGCCAGCAGTGGGACTAGGGAAGAGGGGTGGGAAGAGACCCAGTACTTC.

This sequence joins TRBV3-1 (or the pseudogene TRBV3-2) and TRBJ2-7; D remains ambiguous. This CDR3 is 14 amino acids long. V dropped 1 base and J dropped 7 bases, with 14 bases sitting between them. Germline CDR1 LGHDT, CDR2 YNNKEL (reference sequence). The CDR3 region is CASSQGQTFGEQYF. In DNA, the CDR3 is TGTGCCAGCAGCCAAGGGCAGACCTTCGGGGAGCAGTACTTC.

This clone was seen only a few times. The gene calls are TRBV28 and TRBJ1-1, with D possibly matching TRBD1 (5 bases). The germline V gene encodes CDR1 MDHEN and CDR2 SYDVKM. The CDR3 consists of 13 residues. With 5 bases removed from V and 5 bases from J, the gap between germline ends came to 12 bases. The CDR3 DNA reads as TGTGCCAGCAGTCCCGCAGGGAAGACTGAAGCTTTCTTT. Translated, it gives CASSPAGKTEAFF. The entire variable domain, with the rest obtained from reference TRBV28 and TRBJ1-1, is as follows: DVKVTQSSRYLVKRTGEKVFLECVQDMDHENMFWYRQDPGLGLRLIYFSYDVKMKEKGDIPEGYSVSREKKERFSLILESASTNQTSMYLCASSPAGKTEAFFGQGTRLTVV.

The CDR3 coding sequence is TGTGCCAGCAGCCAGGGCCCGAGCTCTGGGGCCAACGTCCTGACTTTC. Encoded protein: CASSQGPSSGANVLTF. This sequence joins TRBV4-2 and TRBJ2-6, with no clear D. The CDR3 is 16 residues long. V gave up 3 bases and J gave up 0 bases, with 9 bases separating them. The germline V gene has CDR1 LGHNA and CDR2 YNFKEQ.

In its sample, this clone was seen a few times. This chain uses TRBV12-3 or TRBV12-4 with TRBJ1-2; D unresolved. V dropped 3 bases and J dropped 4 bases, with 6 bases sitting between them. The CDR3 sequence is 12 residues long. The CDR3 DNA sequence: TGTGCCAGCAGTTTGGACGGCTATGGCTACACCTTC. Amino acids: CASSLDGYGYTF.

The CDR3 DNA follows: TGTGCCTCAGCCGGTGGGGCCGGGGAGCTGTTTTTT. Translation gives CASAGGAGELFF. The chain couples TRBV12-3 or TRBV12-4 to TRBJ2-2, with D uncertain. V lost 11 bases and J 6 bases, leaving 13 bases between the germline ends. This CDR3 has 12 residues.

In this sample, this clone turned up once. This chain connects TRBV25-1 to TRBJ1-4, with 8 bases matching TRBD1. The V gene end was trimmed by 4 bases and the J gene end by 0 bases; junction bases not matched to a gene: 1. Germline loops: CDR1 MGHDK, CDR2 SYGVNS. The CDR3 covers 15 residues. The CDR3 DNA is TGTGCCAGCAGTGGGGACAGGCCAACTAATGAAAAACTGTTTTTT. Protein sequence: CASSGDRPTNEKLFF.

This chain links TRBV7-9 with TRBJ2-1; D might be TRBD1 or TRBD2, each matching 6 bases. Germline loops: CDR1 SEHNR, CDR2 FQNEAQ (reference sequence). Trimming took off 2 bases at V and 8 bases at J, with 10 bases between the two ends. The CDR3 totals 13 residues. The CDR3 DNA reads TGTGCCAGCAGCTTATACGGGGGCCATGAGCAGTTCTTC. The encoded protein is CASSLYGGHEQFF.